Following are 19 T cell receptor beta chains from one sample sequenced in a study of OX40 agonist ivuxolimab in advanced cancers. Sequencing used immunoSEQ multiplex PCR; TCRdb keeps in-frame clones, though not all of them. Seen here are roughly 20,000 clones, about 86% observed once, and the top ten hold 13% to 15%. Sequences were derived from CD4+ or CD8+ T cells sorted from blood, sampled in a trial of the OX40 agonist ivuxolimab. The origin of the receptors is an adult with an advanced solid tumor such as melanoma, head and neck, liver or kidney cancer.

The CDR3 coding sequence is TGTGCCAGCAGTCAACAGGGGGCGGATGAAAAACTGTTTTTT. Amino acids: CASSQQGADEKLFF. The V gene is TRBV6-5, the J gene TRBJ1-4, with TRBD1 matching 9 bases. V trimming: 5 bases; J trimming: 6 bases; junction bases outside the gene matches: 4. The germline V gene has CDR1 MNHEY and CDR2 SVGAGI. CDR3 size: 14 residues.

Only one count was recorded for this clone. The chain uses TRBV13 and TRBJ1-5, with D hard to call. Per the germline V gene, CDR1 is PRHDT and CDR2 is FYEKMQ (reference sequence). Trimming cost V 5 bases and J 9 bases, with 8 bases left between them. This CDR3 is 11 amino acids long. The CDR3 region has the DNA TGTGCCAGCAGCCTCGGTCGGCCCCAGCATTTT. This translates into CASSLGRPQHF.

This clone was seen once. The chain carries TRBV5-4 and TRBJ2-7; TRBD2 aligns across 8 bases. This CDR3 spans 14 amino acids. Germline CDR1 reads SGHNT; CDR2 reads YYREEE (reference sequence). The V segment lost 1 base and the J segment 4 bases; nucleotides outside the gene matches: 4. The CDR3 DNA sequence: TGTGCCAGCAGCTTGACTAGCGGCCCTTACGAGCAGTACTTC. This encodes CASSLTSGPYEQYF. Filled out from reference TRBV5-4 and TRBJ2-7, the complete variable domain reads ETGVTQSPTHLIKTRGQQVTLRCSSQSGHNTVSWYQQALGQGPQFIFQYYREEENGRGNFPPRFSGLQFPNYSSELNVNALELDDSALYLCASSLTSGPYEQYFGPGTRLTVT.

This clone was recorded only once. The rearrangement uses TRBV19 and TRBJ1-1, with 7 bases fitting TRBD1. The CDR3 runs to 14 residues. CDR1 LNHDA and CDR2 SQIVND come from the germline V gene (reference sequence). J lost 6 bases, V lost 2 bases, and 6 bases had no gene match. The CDR3, as DNA: TGTGCCAGTAGTATAAGACAGGGAACGGCTGAAGCTTTCTTT. Residues: CASSIRQGTAEAFF.

This clone was seen a handful of times. The chain has TRBV5-1 and TRBJ1-2, with 8 nucleotides matching TRBD1. V was clipped by 8 bases and J by 3 bases; unmatched bases: 9. CDR3 size: 14 residues. Per the germline V gene, CDR1 is SGHRS and CDR2 is YFSETQ. The CDR3 protein is CARDLDRDHYGYTF. The CDR3 nucleotides read TGCGCCAGGGATCTGGACAGGGATCACTATGGCTACACCTTC.

This clone turned up a few times. This chain connects TRBV30 to TRBJ2-5, with 7 positions matching TRBD1. V shed 8 bases, J shed 2 bases, and the junction held 11 bases outside the gene matches. CDR3 length: 14 residues. Germline loops: CDR1 GTSNPN, CDR2 SVGIG (reference sequence). The CDR3, as DNA: TGTGCCGGGACCGGGACAGTCTTACAAGAGACCCAGTACTTC. Its translation is CAGTGTVLQETQYF. Using reference TRBV30 and TRBJ2-5 for the parts outside the CDR3, the full variable domain is SQTIHQWPATLVQPVGSPLSLECTVEGTSNPNLYWYRQAAGRGLQLLFYSVGIGQISSEVPQNLSASRPQDRQFILSSKKLLLSDSGFYLCAGTGTVLQETQYFGPGTRLLVL.

The table lists this clone with a few counts. The chain uses TRBV2 and TRBJ1-1; TRBD1 matches at 12 bases. The germline gives CDR1 SNHLY, CDR2 FYNNEI. The junction had 10 bases not matched to a gene; V was cut back by 7 bases and J by 7 bases. The CDR3 is made up of 15 amino acids. CDR3 protein: CASMAGTGGPVEAFF. The CDR3 coding sequence is TGTGCCAGCATGGCCGGGACAGGGGGCCCGGTTGAAGCTTTCTTT.

This chain uses TRBV6-1 with TRBJ2-3; TRBD2 agrees at 8 bases. Germline CDR1 and CDR2: MNHNS and SASEGT. The J segment lost 0 bases and the V segment lost 7 bases, leaving 6 bases of the junction unmatched. The CDR3 has 15 residues. CDR3 sequence reads: CASTLQRESTDTQYF. CDR3 in DNA: TGTGCCAGCACCCTTCAGCGGGAGAGCACAGATACGCAGTATTTT.

The gene calls are TRBV18 and TRBJ2-3; D remains ambiguous. CDR3 length: 11 amino acids. Trimming stripped 4 bases from V and 5 bases from J, with 4 bases between. Germline V lookup: CDR1 KGHSH, CDR2 LQKENI. The CDR3 region has the DNA TGTGCCAGCTCACAAGGAGATACGCAGTATTTT. Translating it yields CASSQGDTQYF.

J is TRBJ2-5 and V is TRBV7-8; no reliable D call. V dropped 4 bases and J dropped 0 bases, with 12 bases sitting between them. CDR1 and CDR2 from the germline V gene are SGHVS and FQNEAQ. This CDR3 has 15 residues. This chain's CDR3 is CASSSSYEYQETQYF. CDR3 sequence (DNA): TGTGCCAGCAGCTCCTCCTACGAGTACCAAGAGACCCAGTACTTC.

This chain connects TRBV15 to TRBJ2-7; the D is unclear. V lost 0 bases and J 1 base, leaving 13 bases between the germline ends. CDR3 length equals 16 residues. Germline V gene sequence: CDR1 LNHNV, CDR2 YYDKDF (reference sequence). The chain's CDR3 is CATSRDYLAQSYEQYF. As DNA, the CDR3 is TGTGCCACCAGCAGAGATTATTTGGCCCAGTCCTACGAGCAGTACTTC.

The DNA for the CDR3 is TGTGCCAGCAGCTTAGGTGGCAGGGGAGGTGGAAACACCATATATTTT. It specifies CASSLGGRGGGNTIYF. The chain couples TRBV7-9 to TRBJ1-3; a possible D gene is TRBD1 (6 bases). V was clipped by 1 base and J by 3 bases, with 13 bases between them. From germline, CDR1 is SEHNR and CDR2 FQNEAQ (reference sequence). CDR3 length: 16 amino acids.

The chain uses TRBV12-5 and TRBJ2-2, with a weak D call TRBD1 (6 bases). This CDR3 is 13 amino acids long. V was shortened by 4 bases and J by 10 bases, with 13 bases between the two germline ends. Germline lookup yields CDR1 LGHNT and CDR2 FRNRAP. Here the CDR3 reads CASGSARGQELFF. CDR3 DNA: TGTGCTAGTGGTTCGGCCAGGGGCCAGGAGCTGTTTTTT.

This clone has just a few counts. This chain links TRBV11-1 with TRBJ1-1; D ambiguous. Trimming removed 1 base at V and 0 bases at J, with 9 bases between. CDR3 length: 15 amino acids. The germline V gene encodes CDR1 SGHAT and CDR2 FQDESV (reference sequence). The CDR3 sequence is CASSLGVPVNTEAFF. CDR3 DNA: TGTGCCAGCAGCTTAGGGGTGCCTGTGAACACTGAAGCTTTCTTT.

This rearrangement joins TRBV30 to TRBJ1-4; D possibly corresponds to TRBD1 (5 bases). The V gene lost 3 bases and the J gene lost 9 bases, with 17 bases spanning the gap. The CDR3 sequence is 14 residues long. Germline V gene data show CDR1 as GTSNPN and CDR2 as SVGIG (reference sequence). Here the CDR3 reads CAWSRAAGRQKLFF. The DNA for the CDR3 is TGTGCCTGGAGCAGAGCGGCAGGGCGCCAAAAACTGTTTTTT.

The J gene is TRBJ1-5, the V gene TRBV11-3, with D possibly matching TRBD1 (5 bases). Germline V CDR1 and CDR2: SGHNT, YENEEA. Trimming removed 0 bases from V and 2 bases from J, with 14 bases in between. CDR3 length: 17 residues. CDR3 in DNA: TGTGCCAGCAGCTTAGATTTGGGGGTCGAGCGCAATCAGCCCCAGCATTTT. Translation: CASSLDLGVERNQPQHF. Combining the CDR3 with reference TRBV11-3 and TRBJ1-5 gives the whole variable domain EAGVVQSPRYKIIEKKQPVAFWCNPISGHNTLYWYLQNLGQGPELLIRYENEEAVDDSQLPKDRFSAERLKGVDSTLKIQPAELGDSAVYLCASSLDLGVERNQPQHFGDGTRLSIL.

J is TRBJ2-1 and V is TRBV25-1, with D perhaps TRBD1 (6 bases). There are 15 residues in the CDR3. CDR1 is MGHDK, CDR2 SYGVNS, per germline. Between the trimmed V and J ends, which lost 7 bases and 6 bases, there was a span of 19 bases. CDR3 loop: CASTNPTGPTNEQFF. The CDR3 coding sequence is TGTGCCAGCACCAACCCCACAGGGCCCACCAATGAGCAGTTCTTC.

The rearrangement uses TRBV9 and TRBJ2-3; the D gene could be TRBD1 or TRBD2 (5 bases each). Trimming left V 0 bases short and J 0 bases short, with 11 bases between. Germline assignment: CDR1 SGDLS and CDR2 YYNGEE. The CDR3 spans 16 residues. The CDR3 sequence: CASSVGWGGSTDTQYF. The DNA of the CDR3 is TGTGCCAGCAGCGTAGGTTGGGGCGGGAGCACAGATACGCAGTATTTT.

V is TRBV28 and J is TRBJ1-5; perhaps TRBD1 as D (5 bases). The CDR3 runs 14 residues. Trimming took 6 bases from V and 5 from J, leaving 14 bases between them. The germline gives CDR1 MDHEN, CDR2 SYDVKM. The CDR3 loop is CASSLGWGYQPQHF. The CDR3 DNA follows: TGTGCCAGCAGCCTAGGATGGGGGTATCAGCCCCAGCATTTT.